Presented here are 18 T cell receptor beta chains from one specimen sequenced in a study of response to subunit inactivated influenza vaccine. TCRdb reanalysed the RT-PCR reads using MiXCR and keeps one entry per CDR3 protein. This table holds 860,000 or so distinct CDR3 sequences, approximately 21% found once. The specimen was PBMCs from blood, collected 4 to 6 days after vaccination. The receptors were gathered from a man aged 50 or older who received an inactivated influenza vaccine.

The J gene is TRBJ2-5, the V gene TRBV18; 8 positions match TRBD1. The CDR3 totals 15 residues. Germline V gene data show CDR1 as KGHSH and CDR2 as LQKENI. V dropped 3 bases and J dropped 0; count of bases not matched to a gene: 3. CDR3 amino acids: CASSPRQGHQETQYF. In nucleotides, the CDR3 is TGTGCCAGCTCACCCCGACAGGGGCACCAAGAGACCCAGTACTTC.

The V gene is TRBV10-3, the J gene TRBJ2-5, with D perhaps matching TRBD2 (5 bases). Germline V gene data show CDR1 as ENHRY and CDR2 as SYGVKD. Trimming pared 7 bases from V and 4 bases from J, leaving 13 bases between. This CDR3 contains 13 residues. CDR3 nucleotides: TGTGCCATCAAGCGTTTTGAGGGAGAGACCCAGTACTTC. This codes for CAIKRFEGETQYF.

This chain connects TRBV6-4 to TRBJ2-7; no clear D. Germline V lookup: CDR1 MRHNA, CDR2 SNTAGT. The CDR3 contains 13 residues. V lost 4 bases, J lost 3 bases, and 10 bases lay in between. CDR3 sequence reads: CASSVAVGYEQYF. CDR3 in DNA: TGTGCCAGCAGTGTGGCGGTGGGCTACGAGCAGTACTTC.

The chain has TRBV12-3 or TRBV12-4 and TRBJ2-4; 7 bases are a match to TRBD2. This CDR3 region has 14 residues. After removal of 3 bases from V and 8 bases from J, the junction contained 7 bases not matched to a gene. DNA of the CDR3: TGTGCCAGCAGTTTTCGCGGGGGAACAGACATTCAGTACTTC. Its protein product is CASSFRGGTDIQYF.

V and J are TRBV28 and TRBJ2-3; D remains unclear. Between the trimmed V and J ends, which lost 3 bases and 10 bases, there was a span of 11 bases. The CDR3 runs 12 residues. The germline CDR1 and CDR2 sequences are MDHEN and SYDVKM. CDR3 amino acids: CASSLVRVSQYF. The CDR3 DNA reads as TGTGCCAGCAGTTTGGTTAGGGTTTCGCAGTATTTT.

V and J are TRBV24-1 and TRBJ2-3; 8 bases align to TRBD2. The V gene end was trimmed by 4 bases and the J gene end by 3 bases; junction bases not matched to a gene: 8. The CDR3 contains 16 residues. Germline V gene sequence: CDR1 KGHDR, CDR2 SFDVKD. CDR3: CATSDRAGVRTDTQYF. CDR3 nucleotides: TGTGCCACCAGTGACCGAGCGGGAGTAAGAACAGATACGCAGTATTTT.

The chain uses TRBV21-1 and TRBJ2-1. TRBV21-1 is a pseudogene segment. The CDR3 covers 13 residues. In nucleotides, the CDR3 is TGTGCCAGCAGCAAAGTCTCGAACAATGAGCAGTTCTTC. This gives the protein CASSKVSNNEQFF.

This clonotype was recorded at least ten times. This chain uses TRBV6-2 or TRBV6-3 with TRBJ1-1; TRBD1 aligns across 12 bases. This CDR3 contains 16 residues. V shed 5 bases, J shed 1 base, and the junction held 5 bases outside the gene matches. Germline-derived CDR1 and CDR2 are MNHEY and SVGEGT. CDR3 amino acids: CASSLPGQGANTEAFF. CDR3 DNA: TGTGCCAGCAGTCTCCCGGGACAGGGGGCGAACACTGAAGCTTTCTTT.

This chain links TRBV4-3 with TRBJ2-3; TRBD2 might be the D (6 bases). V shed 0 bases and J shed 4 bases, with 17 bases lying between them. The CDR3 is 17 residues long. CDR1 is LGHNA and CDR2 is YSLEER in the germline V gene. The CDR3 protein is CASSQDPWLATPDTQYF. The CDR3 DNA is TGCGCCAGCAGCCAAGACCCCTGGCTAGCGACCCCAGATACGCAGTATTTT.

This chain links TRBV14 with TRBJ2-2; 8 bases are a match to TRBD2. The CDR3 runs 16 residues. Germline V gene data show CDR1 as SGHDN and CDR2 as FVKESK. Losses at the gene ends were 4 bases for V and 5 bases for J; bases not matched to a gene: 9. The CDR3 is CASSPGGGHPTGELFF. The CDR3 nucleotides read TGTGCCAGCAGCCCCGGGGGGGGCCACCCAACCGGGGAGCTGTTTTTT.

This clonotype was seen a few times. This chain uses TRBV6-2 or TRBV6-3 with TRBJ2-7, with a tentative D call TRBD2 (5 bases). The V and J ends lost 2 bases and 3 bases respectively, with 8 bases between them. CDR1 is MNHEY, CDR2 SVGEGT, per germline. The CDR3 consists of 13 residues. The CDR3 sequence is CASSYGLFYEQYF. The CDR3 nucleotides are TGTGCCAGCAGTTACGGACTTTTCTACGAGCAGTACTTC.

This clonotype was found a few times. This sequence joins TRBV29-1 and TRBJ2-5; D not certain. CDR3 length equals 14 residues. V lost 0 bases to trimming and J lost 7 bases, with 15 bases between them. Germline assignment: CDR1 SQVTM and CDR2 ANQGSEA. CDR3 loop: CSVEDKSSDRTQYF. The DNA for the CDR3 is TGCAGCGTTGAAGATAAGTCGAGCGACCGGACCCAGTACTTC.

This clonotype was seen a few times. The CDR3 region is CASSLRGRGNSPLHF. The CDR3 DNA follows: TGTGCCAGCAGTTTACGCGGGAGGGGGAATTCACCCCTCCACTTT. The chain couples TRBV27 to TRBJ1-6, with D tentatively TRBD1 (6 bases). CDR1 and CDR2 from the germline V gene are MNHEY and SMNVEV (reference sequence). The CDR3 sequence is 15 residues long. Trimming left V 2 bases short and J 7 bases short, with 12 bases between.

J is TRBJ2-1 and V is TRBV24-1, with 13 bases that match TRBD2. CDR1 and CDR2 from the germline V gene are KGHDR and SFDVKD. The CDR3 has 16 residues. J was trimmed by 10 bases and V by 4 bases; bases with no gene match: 9. CDR3 amino acids: CATSETSGRASKEQFF. Written as DNA, the CDR3 is TGTGCCACCAGTGAAACTAGCGGGAGGGCCTCAAAAGAGCAGTTCTTC.

This clonotype was picked up a small number of times. This chain joins TRBV20-1 and TRBJ2-2; D remains unclear. This CDR3 is 12 amino acids long. V was clipped by 2 bases and J by 6 bases, with 7 bases between them. Germline CDR1 and CDR2: DFQATT and SNEGSKA (reference sequence). The CDR3 DNA follows: TGCAGTGCTAGATCTGGGCCCGGGGAGCTGTTTTTT. Translated: CSARSGPGELFF.

The table lists this clonotype with a few counts. The gene calls are TRBV4-3 and TRBJ2-3; 9 bases are a match to TRBD2. Germline CDR1 reads LGHNA; CDR2 reads YSLEER. V was clipped by 3 bases and J by 3 bases; unmatched bases: 4. This CDR3 region has 15 residues. CDR3 amino acids: CASSQVAGVTDTQYF. CDR3 nucleotide sequence: TGCGCCAGCAGCCAGGTAGCGGGGGTTACAGATACGCAGTATTTT.

This clonotype has more than one count but fewer than ten. V is TRBV28 and J is TRBJ2-1; TRBD2 agrees at 8 bases. The CDR3 runs 16 residues. Trimming removed 4 bases from V and 1 base from J; junction bases left unmatched: 6. Germline V gene data show CDR1 as MDHEN and CDR2 as SYDVKM. CDR3 DNA sequence: TGTGCCAGCAGTTCTAGCCGGGAGGGGTCCTACAATGAGCAGTTCTTC. This codes for CASSSSREGSYNEQFF.

This clonotype was seen more than once but under ten times. The chain joins TRBV20-1 to TRBJ2-1; D is ambiguous. The CDR3 runs 13 residues. The V and J ends lost 6 bases and 9 bases respectively, with 18 bases between them. Germline V gene lookup returns CDR1 DFQATT and CDR2 SNEGSKA (reference sequence). CDR3 residues: CSAPAPTTGEQFF. DNA of the CDR3: TGCAGTGCCCCAGCCCCCACAACGGGTGAGCAGTTCTTC.